Listed below are T cell receptor beta chains from one sample, sequenced in a study of T cell responses to AZD1222 COVID-19 vaccine. The repertoire was sequenced with immunoSEQ multiplex PCR; TCRdb's copy has only in-frame clones and lacks some. This sample carries 150,000 or so clones, about 91% of them seen once, and the ten largest clones take approximately 1.5%. Material: peripheral blood, obtained on day 0 of AZD1222 vaccination. The receptors stem from an adult in good health. CDR3s include the opening cysteine and the closing phenylalanine or tryptophan. A D gene is named only where the DNA matches it firmly. For some rows the clone size is stated as once, few or many, or as a class when expanded; others skip it.

J: TRBJ2-1; V: TRBV10-1; D: .; length: 15; size: .; DNA: TGCGCCAGCAGTGACTGGACACCTGGGTACAATGAGCAGTTCTTC; CDR3: CASSDWTPGYNEQFF
J: TRBJ2-1; V: TRBV4-3; D: TRBD2; length: 15; size: .; DNA: TGCGCCAGCAGCCAAGGGCGGGGGACGGGCAATGAGCAGTTCTTC; CDR3: CASSQGRGTGNEQFF
J: TRBJ1-1; V: TRBV9; D: TRBD1; length: 15; size: .; DNA: TGTGCCAGCAGCGTTAGTCCCGGGACAGATTCTGACGCTTTCTTT; CDR3: CASSVSPGTDSDAFF
J: TRBJ1-2; V: TRBV21-1; D: .; length: 11; size: .; DNA: TGTGCCAGCAGCACACAGGTCTGTGACACCTTC; CDR3: CASSTQVCDTF
J: TRBJ2-2; V: TRBV27; D: .; length: 15; size: once; DNA: TGTGCCAGCAGTCGCCCGCCGGGCGGCACCGGGGAGCTGTTTTTT; CDR3: CASSRPPGGTGELFF
J: TRBJ2-7; V: TRBV7-2; D: .; length: 13; size: .; DNA: TGTGCCAGCAGCTTAAGAGGGGGGGTCGAGCAGTACTTC; CDR3: CASSLRGGVEQYF
J: TRBJ2-5; V: TRBV4-1; D: .; length: 14; size: once; DNA: TGCGCCAGCAGCCAAGGTCTTCTACAAGAGACCCAGTACTTC; CDR3: CASSQGLLQETQYF
J: TRBJ1-1; V: TRBV7-9; D: TRBD1; length: 14; size: .; DNA: TGTGCCAGCAGACTAGGACAGGGGTACACTGAAGCTTTCTTT; CDR3: CASRLGQGYTEAFF
J: TRBJ1-2; V: TRBV11-2; D: .; length: 10; size: .; DNA: TGTGCCAGTTCAGGTGTTGGCTACACCTTC; CDR3: CASSGVGYTF
J: TRBJ1-2; V: TRBV7-6; D: .; length: 11; size: once; DNA: TGTGCCAGCAGCCAGGCAGCCGGCTACACCTTC; CDR3: CASSQAAGYTF
J: TRBJ1-2; V: TRBV4-2; D: .; length: 13; size: .; DNA: TGTGCCAGCAGCCAAGTCAGGGGTCATGGCTACACCTTC; CDR3: CASSQVRGHGYTF
J: TRBJ1-2; V: TRBV28; D: .; length: 12; size: .; DNA: TGTGCCAGCAGCCCTGTAACCTCGGGCTACACCTTC; CDR3: CASSPVTSGYTF
J: TRBJ2-2; V: TRBV12-3/TRBV12-4; D: .; length: 12; size: once; DNA: TGTGCCAGCAGCCATGGCGTAGGGGAGCTGTTTTTT; CDR3: CASSHGVGELFF
J: TRBJ1-6; V: TRBV19; D: .; length: 13; size: .; DNA: TGTGCCAGTAAGAGGGAGTTTAATTCACCCCTCCACTTT; CDR3: CASKREFNSPLHF
J: TRBJ1-5; V: TRBV6-5; D: .; length: 13; size: .; DNA: TGTGCCAGCAGTTACTCGAGAGATCAGCCCCAGCATTTT; CDR3: CASSYSRDQPQHF
J: TRBJ1-1; V: TRBV27; D: TRBD1; length: 14; size: .; DNA: TGTGCCAGCAGAGTGGGACAGATGAACACTGAAGCTTTCTTT; CDR3: CASRVGQMNTEAFF
J: TRBJ1-2; V: TRBV6-5; D: .; length: 14; size: once; DNA: TGTGCCAGCAGTTACGATCGGGACGGCTATGGCTACACCTTC; CDR3: CASSYDRDGYGYTF
J: TRBJ2-6; V: TRBV9; D: .; length: 19; size: .; DNA: TGTGCCAGCAGCGTAGCTAGTAGAGGAATCTTTGATGGGGCCAACGTCCTGACTTTC; CDR3: CASSVASRGIFDGANVLTF
J: TRBJ1-1; V: TRBV7-9; D: .; length: 12; size: .; DNA: TGTGCCAGCAGCAGGCACAACACTGAAGCTTTCTTT; CDR3: CASSRHNTEAFF
J: TRBJ2-7; V: TRBV15; D: .; length: 13; size: .; DNA: TGTGCCACCAGCAGCAGTCCTGCCTACGAGCAGTACTTC; CDR3: CATSSSPAYEQYF
J: TRBJ2-1; V: TRBV18; D: .; length: 13; size: .; DNA: TGTGCCAGCTCCGGACTGGCCTACAATGAGCAGTTCTTC; CDR3: CASSGLAYNEQFF
J: TRBJ1-2; V: TRBV18; D: .; length: 13; size: .; DNA: TGTGCCACCCTAAGTGTGCGGACCTATGGCTACACCTTC; CDR3: CATLSVRTYGYTF
J: TRBJ1-1; V: TRBV5-1; D: .; length: 14; size: .; DNA: TGCGCCAGCAGCTTGGGTACCGGGAGCACTGAAGCTTTCTTT; CDR3: CASSLGTGSTEAFF
J: TRBJ2-1; V: TRBV4-1; D: TRBD2; length: 20; size: .; DNA: TGCGCCAGCAGCCAAGACGTTTGGTCCCGACTAGCGGGGGGACACAATGAGCAGTTCTTC; CDR3: CASSQDVWSRLAGGHNEQFF
J: TRBJ1-1; V: TRBV3-1/TRBV3-2; D: TRBD1; length: 14; size: .; DNA: TGTGCCAGCAGGTACCGGGACAGGGACACTGAAGCTTTCTTT; CDR3: CASRYRDRDTEAFF
J: TRBJ1-2; V: TRBV28; D: .; length: 14; size: .; DNA: TGTGCCAGCATGAACCACGGGGGGAACTATGGCTACACCTTC; CDR3: CASMNHGGNYGYTF
J: TRBJ2-7; V: TRBV2; D: TRBD1; length: 15; size: .; DNA: TGTGCCAGCACCAACCGGGACAGGGCCACCTACGAGCAGTACTTC; CDR3: CASTNRDRATYEQYF
J: TRBJ2-5; V: TRBV11-3; D: .; length: 15; size: .; DNA: TGTGCCAGCACGAAGCCGGGACAACTTCAAGAGACCCAGTACTTC; CDR3: CASTKPGQLQETQYF
J: TRBJ1-3; V: TRBV2; D: .; length: 13; size: .; DNA: TGTGCCAGCATCTTGGACCTTGGAAACACCATATATTTT; CDR3: CASILDLGNTIYF
J: TRBJ1-6; V: TRBV5-8; D: .; length: 15; size: .; DNA: TGTGCCAGCAGCGCGACCTGGTCGTCTTATTCACCCCTCCACTTT; CDR3: CASSATWSSYSPLHF
J: TRBJ1-5; V: TRBV9; D: .; length: 14; size: .; DNA: TGTGCCAGCGCTCCGCCGGGGAACAATCAGCCCCAGCATTTT; CDR3: CASAPPGNNQPQHF
J: TRBJ1-6; V: TRBV30; D: .; length: 14; size: .; DNA: TGTGCCTGGACCCTACGGGGGGCCTATTCACCCCTCCACTTT; CDR3: CAWTLRGAYSPLHF
J: TRBJ2-2; V: TRBV3-1/TRBV3-2; D: .; length: 14; size: .; DNA: TGTGCCAGCAGCCAAGCTAGGGTGAGGGGGGAGCTGTTTTTT; CDR3: CASSQARVRGELFF
J: TRBJ2-1; V: TRBV7-9; D: .; length: 18; size: .; DNA: TGTGCCAGCAGCCCCCTAATCCCGGGGGCAAGCTCCTACAATGAGCAGTTCTTC; CDR3: CASSPLIPGASSYNEQFF